This TCR beta chain was recorded in a study of identical twins. This clonotype occurred a few times. TCRdb re-derived calls from the 5' RACE reads in MiXCR, one entry per CDR3 protein. The table has 200,000 to 250,000 distinct CDR3 sequences, 6.5% seen once. This CDR3 has 14 amino acids. Trimming shortened V by 7 bases and J by 0 bases, and 9 bases separated the two germline ends. The germline V gene encodes CDR1 SNHLY and CDR2 FYNNEI. A further study also used this sample, focusing on T cells expressing NK-cell markers.

The receptor was isolated from a woman aged 18-35 years in good health. The specimen sequenced was CD8+ T cells sorted from blood. This chain joins TRBV2 and TRBJ2-2; D perhaps matches TRBD2 (6 bases). This CDR3 reads CASNTGANTGELFF. CDR3 sequence (DNA): TGTGCCAGCAACACGGGAGCGAACACCGGGGAGCTGTTTTTT.